These T cell receptor beta chains were read from a single sample in a study of T cell responses to AZD1222 COVID-19 vaccine. Some clones are missing from TCRdb's copy, which holds only in-frame ones; the method was immunoSEQ multiplex PCR. The sample shows 100,000 to 150,000 clones, roughly 86% of them seen only once. Sequenced material: peripheral blood, taken 28 days after the second AZD1222 dose. The receptors were sampled from an adult who received the AZD1222 COVID-19 vaccine. The CDR3 runs from the conserved cysteine through the conserved F or W. Each record gives: D gene, J gene, clone size, V gene, CDR3 DNA, CDR3 protein. D genes are given only for firm matches. A row's size may be missing; if present it is once, few, many or a size class.

. | TRBJ1-1 | once | TRBV19 | TGTGCCAGTACCAGAGGGAGGGGAGGGAACACTGAAGCTTTCTTT | CASTRGRGGNTEAFF
TRBD1 | TRBJ1-1 | few | TRBV6-6 | TGTGCCAGCAGATCGGACAGGGCCTCCACTGAAGCTTTCTTT | CASRSDRASTEAFF
. | TRBJ1-2 | . | TRBV30 | TGTGCCGGATTTTCGGGGTATGGCTACACCTTC | CAGFSGYGYTF
. | TRBJ1-5 | . | TRBV6-6 | TGTGCCAGCAGTCCACCTAAAACAGGACGGAACAATCAGCCCCAGCATTTT | CASSPPKTGRNNQPQHF
. | TRBJ1-4 | . | TRBV5-1 | TGCGCCAGCAGCTCCCGGGGACCGAGGTCGGAAAAACTGTTTTTT | CASSSRGPRSEKLFF
TRBD2 | TRBJ2-3 | . | TRBV7-2 | TGTGCCAGCAGCTTAGATCGGGGGGGGCGCAAAGATACGCAGTATTTT | CASSLDRGGRKDTQYF
. | TRBJ2-1 | few | TRBV7-9 | TGTGCCAGCGGGCAGTGGGAGGGGGATGAGCAGTTCTTC | CASGQWEGDEQFF
. | TRBJ1-2 | . | TRBV2 | TGTGCCAGCAGTGCCGAGGGCTATGGCTACACCTTC | CASSAEGYGYTF
. | TRBJ1-3 | . | TRBV7-9 | TGTGCCAGCAGCGTGAGGCGGCAGGGAGTAATAGACACCATATATTTT | CASSVRRQGVIDTIYF
TRBD1 | TRBJ1-2 | once | TRBV28 | TGTGCCAGCAGTGGACAGGCGGGCGGCTATGGCTACACCTTC | CASSGQAGGYGYTF
. | TRBJ2-1 | . | TRBV7-8 | TGTGCCAGCAGCCGGCAGACGGTTTACAATGAGCAGTTCTTC | CASSRQTVYNEQFF
. | TRBJ1-1 | . | TRBV4-2 | TGTGCCAGCAGCCAAGATAGGACAGACCAAGCTTTCTTT | CASSQDRTDQAFF
TRBD2 | TRBJ2-7 | . | TRBV19 | TGTGCCAGTAGTATTCAAAGCGGGGGCTACGAGCAGTACTTC | CASSIQSGGYEQYF
. | TRBJ1-2 | few | TRBV28 | TGTGCCAGCAGTTTATTGGGCGGCTATGGCTACACCTTC | CASSLLGGYGYTF
TRBD1 | TRBJ2-5 | . | TRBV5-1 | TGCGCCAGCAGCTTTACGTTACTATCAGACAGGGTTGGGGAGACCCAGTACTTC | CASSFTLLSDRVGETQYF